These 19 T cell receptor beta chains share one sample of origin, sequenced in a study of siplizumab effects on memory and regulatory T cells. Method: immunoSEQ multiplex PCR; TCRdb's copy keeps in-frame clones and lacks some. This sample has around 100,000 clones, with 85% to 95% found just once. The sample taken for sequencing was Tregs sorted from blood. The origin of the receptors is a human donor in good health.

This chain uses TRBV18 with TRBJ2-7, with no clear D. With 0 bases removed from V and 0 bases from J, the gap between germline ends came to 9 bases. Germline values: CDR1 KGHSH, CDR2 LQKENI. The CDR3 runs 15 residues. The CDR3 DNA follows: TGTGCCAGCTCACCACCCCGGCCAGGCTCCTACGAGCAGTACTTC. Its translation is CASSPPRPGSYEQYF.

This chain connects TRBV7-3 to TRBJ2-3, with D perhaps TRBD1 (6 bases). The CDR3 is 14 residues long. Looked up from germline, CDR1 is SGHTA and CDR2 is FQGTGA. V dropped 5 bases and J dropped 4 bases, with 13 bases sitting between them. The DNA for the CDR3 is TGTGCCAGCAGCGATGCCAGGGGATCAGATACGCAGTATTTT. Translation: CASSDARGSDTQYF.

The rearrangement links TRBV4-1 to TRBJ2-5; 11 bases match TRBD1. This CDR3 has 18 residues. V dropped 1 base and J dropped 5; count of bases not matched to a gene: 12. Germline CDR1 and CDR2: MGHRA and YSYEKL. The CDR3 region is CASSQARTGQGARETQYF. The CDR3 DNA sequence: TGCGCCAGCAGCCAAGCTCGGACAGGACAGGGGGCCCGGGAGACCCAGTACTTC.

CDR3 loop: CASSPPSGSVDEQFF. CDR3 in DNA: TGTGCCAGCAGCCCACCTAGCGGGAGCGTGGATGAGCAGTTCTTC. This rearrangement joins TRBV13 to TRBJ2-1, with TRBD2 matching 10 bases. The germline V gene encodes CDR1 PRHDT and CDR2 FYEKMQ (reference sequence). This CDR3 comprises 15 residues. V shed 5 bases, J shed 8 bases, and the junction held 9 bases outside the gene matches.

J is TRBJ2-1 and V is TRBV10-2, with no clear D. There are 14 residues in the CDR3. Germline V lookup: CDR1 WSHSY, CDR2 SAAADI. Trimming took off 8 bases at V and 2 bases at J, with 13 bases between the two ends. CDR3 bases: TGCGCCAGCGCCGGGCGGCAAGCCTACAATGAGCAGTTCTTC. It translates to CASAGRQAYNEQFF.

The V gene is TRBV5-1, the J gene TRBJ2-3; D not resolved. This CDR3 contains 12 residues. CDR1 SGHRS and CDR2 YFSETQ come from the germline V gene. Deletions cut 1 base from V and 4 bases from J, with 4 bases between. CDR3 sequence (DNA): TGCGCCAGCAGCTTGACCGCAGATACGCAGTATTTT. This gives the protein CASSLTADTQYF.

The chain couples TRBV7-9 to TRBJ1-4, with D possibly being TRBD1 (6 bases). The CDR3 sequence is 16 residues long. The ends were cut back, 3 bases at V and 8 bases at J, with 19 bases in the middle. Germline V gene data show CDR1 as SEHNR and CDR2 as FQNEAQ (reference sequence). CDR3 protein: CASSLIVWGLEEKLFF. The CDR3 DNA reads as TGTGCCAGCAGCTTGATTGTCTGGGGGCTGGAGGAAAAACTGTTTTTT.

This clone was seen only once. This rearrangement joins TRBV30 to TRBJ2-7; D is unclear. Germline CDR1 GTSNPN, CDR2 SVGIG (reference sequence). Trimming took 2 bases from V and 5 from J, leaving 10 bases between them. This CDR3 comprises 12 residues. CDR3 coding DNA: TGTGCCTGGAGTCCCCGCAGCCACGAGCAGTACTTC. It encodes CAWSPRSHEQYF.

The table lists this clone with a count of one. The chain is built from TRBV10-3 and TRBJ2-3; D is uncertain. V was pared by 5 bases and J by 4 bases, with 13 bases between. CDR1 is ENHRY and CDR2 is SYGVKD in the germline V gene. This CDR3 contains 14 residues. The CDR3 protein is CAISRGGMSDTQYF. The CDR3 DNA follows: TGTGCCATCAGTCGAGGCGGTATGTCAGATACGCAGTATTTT.

The CDR3 loop reads CASSFPPYEQYF. In nucleotides, the CDR3 is TGTGCCAGCAGTTTCCCGCCCTACGAGCAGTACTTC. The chain has TRBV28 and TRBJ2-7; D not certain. Trimming removed 3 bases from V and 2 bases from J, with 5 bases in between. Germline V gene lookup returns CDR1 MDHEN and CDR2 SYDVKM. The CDR3 length is 12 residues.

CDR3 nucleotide sequence: TGTGCCAGCAGCCTTTGGTCGAACACTGAAGCTTTCTTT. Protein: CASSLWSNTEAFF. The chain links TRBV11-2 to TRBJ1-1, with D unclear. This CDR3 contains 13 residues. V lost 5 bases and J lost 1, with 8 bases in between. CDR1 and CDR2 from the germline V gene are SGHAT and FQNNGV.

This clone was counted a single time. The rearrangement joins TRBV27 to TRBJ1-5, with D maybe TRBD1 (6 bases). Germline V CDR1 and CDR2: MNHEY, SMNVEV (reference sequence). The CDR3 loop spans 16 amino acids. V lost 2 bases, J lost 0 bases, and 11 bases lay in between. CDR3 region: CASSLKGDISNQPQHF. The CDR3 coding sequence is TGTGCCAGCAGTTTAAAGGGGGATATTAGCAATCAGCCCCAGCATTTT.

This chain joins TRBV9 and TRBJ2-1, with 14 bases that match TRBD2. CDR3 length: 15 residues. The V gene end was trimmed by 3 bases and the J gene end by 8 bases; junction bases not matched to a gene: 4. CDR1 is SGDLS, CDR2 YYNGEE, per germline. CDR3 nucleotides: TGTGCCAGCAGCGCGGGACTAGCGGGAGTCTATGAGCAGTTCTTC. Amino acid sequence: CASSAGLAGVYEQFF.

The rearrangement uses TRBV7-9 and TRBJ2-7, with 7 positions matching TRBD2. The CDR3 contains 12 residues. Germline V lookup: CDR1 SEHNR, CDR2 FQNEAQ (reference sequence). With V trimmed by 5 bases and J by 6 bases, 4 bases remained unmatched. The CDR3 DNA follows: TGTGCCAGCAGCCTCACTAGCGCCGAGCAGTACTTC. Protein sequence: CASSLTSAEQYF.

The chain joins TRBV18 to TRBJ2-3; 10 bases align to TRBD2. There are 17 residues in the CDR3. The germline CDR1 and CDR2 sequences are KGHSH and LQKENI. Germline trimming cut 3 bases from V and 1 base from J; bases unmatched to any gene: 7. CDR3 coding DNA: TGTGCCAGCTCACCTACTAGCGGGATTTTGGGCACAGATACGCAGTATTTT. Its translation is CASSPTSGILGTDTQYF.

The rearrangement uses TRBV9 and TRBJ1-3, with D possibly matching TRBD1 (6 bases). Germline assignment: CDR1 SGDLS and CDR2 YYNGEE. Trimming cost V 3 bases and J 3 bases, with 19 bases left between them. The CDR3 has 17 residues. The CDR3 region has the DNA TGTGCCAGCAGCGGTTCTTCAGGACAGCCTATTGGAAACACCATATATTTT. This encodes CASSGSSGQPIGNTIYF.

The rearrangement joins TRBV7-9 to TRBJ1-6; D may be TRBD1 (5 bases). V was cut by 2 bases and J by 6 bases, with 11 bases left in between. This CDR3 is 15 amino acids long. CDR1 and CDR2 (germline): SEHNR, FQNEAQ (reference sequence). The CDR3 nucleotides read TGTGCCAGCAGCTTATCAGGGTTGGGTAATTCACCCCTCCACTTT. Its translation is CASSLSGLGNSPLHF.

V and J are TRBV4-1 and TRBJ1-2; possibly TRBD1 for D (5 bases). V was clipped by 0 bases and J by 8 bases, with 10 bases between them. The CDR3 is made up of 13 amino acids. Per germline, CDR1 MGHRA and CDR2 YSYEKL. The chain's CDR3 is CASSQDRGYGYTF. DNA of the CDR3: TGCGCCAGCAGCCAAGATCGGGGGTACGGCTACACCTTC.

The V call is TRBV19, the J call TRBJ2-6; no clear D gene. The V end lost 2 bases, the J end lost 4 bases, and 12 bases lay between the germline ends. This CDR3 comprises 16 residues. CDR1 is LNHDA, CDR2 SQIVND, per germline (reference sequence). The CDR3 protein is CASSIWVTQGANVLTF. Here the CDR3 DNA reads TGTGCCAGTAGTATATGGGTGACACAAGGGGCCAACGTCCTGACTTTC.